The entry below describes one TCR beta chain. Germline V gene sequence: CDR1 KGHSH, CDR2 LQKENI. This CDR3 spans 16 amino acids. J gave up 4 bases and V 0 bases, and 4 bases lay outside the gene matches. The sample originates from a study of blood T cell repertoires in COVID-19. In the study overall: The United States, Italy and Spain provided the acute and convalescent COVID-19 samples.

Measured with immunoSEQ multiplex PCR; TCRdb has only the in-frame clones, and not every one. The table includes under 250,000 clones, roughly 82% detected once. During active infection, Seattle patients enrolled and were then monitored through disease. Sequencing was performed on peripheral blood. The TCR originated in a woman over 75 with COVID-19, enrolled during active disease. The chain couples TRBV18 to TRBJ1-5; 9 bases fit TRBD1. CDR3 DNA sequence: TGTGCCAGCTCACCACCGGGACAGGGACCGAATCAGCCCCAGCATTTT. Its protein product is CASSPPGQGPNQPQHF.